These 21 T cell receptor beta chains originate from one sample sequenced in a study of T-cell reconstitution after alpha-beta-depleted transplantation in children. Preparing the TCRbeta library involved the use of unique molecular identifiers. MiXCR was run by TCRdb on the PCR reads, yielding one entry per CDR3 protein. Of under 250,000 distinct CDR3 sequences in the sample, 6.6% were seen once. The starting material was PBMCs, obtained before TCRalphabeta/CD19-depleted stem cell transplant. The source is a boy between 2 and 15 years old with acute lymphoblastic leukemia, due to receive a stem cell transplant.

This clonotype came up many times. V gene TRBV7-8 combines with J gene TRBJ2-3; 7 bases agree with TRBD2. CDR3 length: 17 amino acids. The germline V gene encodes CDR1 SGHVS and CDR2 FQNEAQ. V lost 5 bases, J lost 5 bases, and 16 bases stayed unmatched. In DNA form, the CDR3 reads TGTGCCAGCAGCGCTTCCCGGGTTGGCGGGGGAAGAGATACGCAGTATTTT. Protein: CASSASRVGGGRDTQYF.

This clonotype has at least ten counts. The chain has TRBV12-3 or TRBV12-4 and TRBJ2-7; D unresolved. The CDR3 is 13 amino acids. Trimming took 3 bases from V and 5 from J, leaving 11 bases between them. The CDR3 DNA reads as TGTGCCAGCAGTTTGCGGTTAGACAACGAGCAGTACTTC. Protein product: CASSLRLDNEQYF.

This clonotype came up many times. The V call is TRBV28, the J call TRBJ2-7; D unresolved. Trimming stripped 4 bases from V and 3 bases from J, with 7 bases between. The CDR3 sequence is 12 residues long. Germline lookup yields CDR1 MDHEN and CDR2 SYDVKM. The CDR3 DNA is TGTGCCAGCAGTTCACCTCACTACGAGCAGTACTTC. Residues: CASSSPHYEQYF. The whole variable domain, filled in from reference TRBV28 and TRBJ2-7, reads DVKVTQSSRYLVKRTGEKVFLECVQDMDHENMFWYRQDPGLGLRLIYFSYDVKMKEKGDIPEGYSVSREKKERFSLILESASTNQTSMYLCASSSPHYEQYFGPGTRLTVT.

The CDR3 DNA reads as TGTGCCAGCACTACCCCCGGGTCAGACACTGAAGCTTTCTTT. It translates to CASTTPGSDTEAFF. The V gene is TRBV3-1, the J gene TRBJ1-1; D gene uncertain. This CDR3 comprises 14 residues. The germline V gene encodes CDR1 LGHDT and CDR2 YNNKEL (reference sequence). The V and J ends lost 7 bases and 3 bases respectively, with 15 bases between them.

The chain uses TRBV7-2 and TRBJ2-2; D unresolved. The CDR3 is made up of 15 amino acids. Germline V gives CDR1 SGHTA, CDR2 FQGNSA. Trimming stripped 2 bases from V and 7 bases from J, with 14 bases between. The CDR3 DNA sequence: TGTGCCAGCAGCTTATTAGTAGGGCAGGACGGGGAGCTGTTTTTT. Translated, it gives CASSLLVGQDGELFF.

At least ten counts were recorded for this clonotype. V gene TRBV29-1 combines with J gene TRBJ2-5; D uncertain. The CDR3 runs to 12 residues. Between the trimmed V and J ends, which lost 8 bases and 3 bases, there was a span of 13 bases. The germline CDR1 and CDR2 sequences are SQVTM and ANQGSEA. The CDR3 bases are TGCAGCACGTCAAGGACCAAAGAGACCCAGTACTTC. Translating it yields CSTSRTKETQYF.

There are many counts of this clonotype. This chain links TRBV29-1 with TRBJ1-1; D uncertain. Germline CDR1 SQVTM, CDR2 ANQGSEA. The CDR3 length is 12 residues. V lost 5 bases and J 1 base, leaving 8 bases between the germline ends. The CDR3 is CSVRWENTEAFF. The CDR3 bases are TGCAGCGTTCGATGGGAGAACACTGAAGCTTTCTTT.

This clonotype was counted a few times. The genes are TRBV7-2 and TRBJ2-7; 7 nucleotides line up with TRBD1. The CDR3 runs 15 residues. Looked up from germline, CDR1 is SGHTA and CDR2 is FQGNSA. The J segment lost 5 bases and the V segment lost 5 bases, leaving 12 bases of the junction unmatched. The CDR3 coding sequence is TGTGCCAGCAGCCCGCCCGGGACAGCGGTCCACGAGCAGTACTTC. Its protein product is CASSPPGTAVHEQYF.

The J gene is TRBJ2-2, the V gene TRBV7-2, with a tentative D call TRBD1 (5 bases). Germline assignment: CDR1 SGHTA and CDR2 FQGNSA. The CDR3 covers 16 residues. V lost 2 bases, J lost 4 bases, and 14 bases lay in between. This CDR3 reads CASSLRLGATTGELFF. Written as DNA, the CDR3 is TGTGCCAGCAGCTTAAGGTTAGGGGCTACCACCGGGGAGCTGTTTTTT. Full variable domain (rest looked up from reference TRBV7-2 and TRBJ2-2): GAGVSQSPSNKVTEKGKDVELRCDPISGHTALYWYRQSLGQGLEFLIYFQGNSAPDKSGLPSDRFSAERTGGSVSTLTIQRTQQEDSAVYLCASSLRLGATTGELFFGEGSRLTVL.

This clonotype came up a few times. The CDR3 region has the DNA TGCGCCAGCAGCGCCATCGCTGCCACAGATACGCAGTATTTT. Its translation: CASSAIAATDTQYF. This chain uses TRBV5-1 with TRBJ2-3; D uncertain. CDR3 length equals 14 residues. Germline CDR1 is SGHRS and CDR2 is YFSETQ. Trimming took 4 bases from V and 2 from J, leaving 11 bases between them. Together with reference TRBV5-1 and TRBJ2-3, the CDR3 gives the full variable domain: KAGVTQTPRYLIKTRGQQVTLSCSPISGHRSVSWYQQTPGQGLQFLFEYFSETQRNKGNFPGRFSGRQFSNSRSEMNVSTLELGDSALYLCASSAIAATDTQYFGPGTRLTVL.

This clonotype has a count of ten or more. Here the CDR3 reads CASSDGTVSGNTIYF. CDR3 nucleotide sequence: TGCGCCAGCAGCGACGGGACTGTCTCTGGAAACACCATATATTTT. V gene TRBV5-1 combines with J gene TRBJ1-3, with D possibly TRBD1 on 5 matching bases. The germline gives CDR1 SGHRS, CDR2 YFSETQ. The CDR3 spans 15 residues. Trimming pared 4 bases from V and 0 bases from J, leaving 11 bases between.

In its sample, this clonotype was seen many times. Written as DNA, the CDR3 is TGTGCCAGCAGTTTAGACAGGAATGAGCAGTTCTTC. Translating it yields CASSLDRNEQFF. This chain uses TRBV12-3 or TRBV12-4 with TRBJ2-1, with D perhaps TRBD1 (5 bases). The CDR3 is made up of 12 amino acids. V was clipped by 1 base and J by 7 bases, with 5 bases between them.

This clonotype was seen repeatedly, ten times or more. The V call is TRBV28, the J call TRBJ2-3; D is unclear. Per the germline V gene, CDR1 is MDHEN and CDR2 is SYDVKM. V shed 4 bases and J shed 2 bases, with 16 bases lying between them. The CDR3 length is 16 residues. CDR3 in amino acids: CASSSPLAVNTDTQYF. The CDR3 bases are TGTGCCAGCAGTTCCCCACTGGCGGTGAACACAGATACGCAGTATTTT.

This clonotype has ten or more counts. In nucleotides, the CDR3 is TGCAGCGTTGAAGACCCCCTAGCGGGGGGAGGAGGAGAGCAGTTCTTC. It specifies CSVEDPLAGGGGEQFF. The chain couples TRBV29-1 to TRBJ2-1, with TRBD2 matching over 11 bases. This CDR3 contains 16 residues. Germline loops: CDR1 SQVTM, CDR2 ANQGSEA. V was pared by 0 bases and J by 10 bases, with 11 bases of the junction left unmatched.

This clonotype was seen at least ten times. V usage is TRBV29-1 and J usage is TRBJ2-3, with D tentatively TRBD1 (5 bases). Trimming left V 2 bases short and J 3 bases short, with 12 bases between. The CDR3 consists of 14 residues. Germline values: CDR1 SQVTM, CDR2 ANQGSEA. CDR3 coding DNA: TGCAGCGTTGAATCCCAGGCAGGGACAGATACGCAGTATTTT. Its protein is CSVESQAGTDTQYF.

In its sample, this clonotype was seen many times. J is TRBJ2-7 and V is TRBV27; 7 nucleotides match TRBD1. The ends lost 5 bases at V and 3 bases at J; junction bases unmatched: 7. The CDR3 length is 14 residues. Germline V gene data show CDR1 as MNHEY and CDR2 as SMNVEV (reference sequence). The CDR3 DNA reads as TGTGCCAGCAGTACCGGGACAGAGGGCTACGAGCAGTACTTC. Translating gives CASSTGTEGYEQYF.

This clonotype has a count of ten or more. The chain carries TRBV29-1 and TRBJ1-1; no clear D gene. The CDR3 sequence is 11 residues long. V was trimmed by 7 bases and J by 3 bases, leaving 9 bases between them. Germline CDR1 SQVTM, CDR2 ANQGSEA. The CDR3 nucleotides read TGCAGCGGAACTAAACACACTGAAGCTTTCTTT. It encodes CSGTKHTEAFF.

The chain carries TRBV20-1 and TRBJ1-2; D uncertain. The germline V gene has CDR1 DFQATT and CDR2 SNEGSKA (reference sequence). Trimming shortened V by 5 bases and J by 6 bases, and 13 bases separated the two germline ends. The CDR3 runs 12 residues. This CDR3 is CSARVRADGYTF. DNA for the CDR3: TGCAGTGCTCGCGTACGGGCTGATGGCTACACCTTC.

This clonotype was observed at least ten times. The V gene is TRBV12-3 or TRBV12-4, the J gene TRBJ2-1; D is possibly TRBD1 (6 bases). With 0 bases removed from V and 4 bases from J, the gap between germline ends came to 16 bases. The CDR3 is 17 residues long. In DNA form, the CDR3 reads TGTGCCAGCAGTTTAGCCCGAAGGACAGACAGATACAATGAGCAGTTCTTC. It codes for CASSLARRTDRYNEQFF.

A remark on this clonotype: A much larger clone lies a single base off, so this may be a read error. The V gene is TRBV14, the J gene TRBJ2-7; 8 bases align to TRBD1. The CDR3 is 13 residues long. Per germline, CDR1 SGHDN and CDR2 FVKESK. The CDR3 DNA reads TGTGCCAGCAGCCACTCGACAGGGGTCGAGCATTACTTC. Its translation is CASSHSTGVEHYF.

This clonotype came up many times. The rearrangement uses TRBV20-1 and TRBJ2-5; D remains ambiguous. V lost 3 bases to trimming and J lost 5 bases, with 7 bases between them. The CDR3 length is 11 residues. Looked up from germline, CDR1 is DFQATT and CDR2 is SNEGSKA (reference sequence). CDR3 sequence reads: CSASSGETQYF. The CDR3 nucleotides are TGCAGTGCTAGCAGTGGGGAGACCCAGTACTTC.